Included here is one T cell receptor beta chain sequence, with context. The record originates from a study of blood T cell repertoires in COVID-19. Study-level information: The origin of the acute and convalescent COVID-19 samples was the United States, Italy and Spain. PBMCs, B-cell-depleted T cells, or T cells were the source of the cDNA or gDNA that made up the material.

Per the study methods: Amplifying reference gene primers gave estimates of nucleated cell counts. Assay: immunoSEQ multiplex PCR; the TCRdb copy retains only in-frame clones and omits some. The V and J calls and clone size are taken from that table; D and trimming were inferred from the DNA. The sample lists tens of thousands of clones, over 75% occurring once. Germline assignment: CDR1 SGHAT and CDR2 FQNNGV. The CDR3 length is 13 residues. The V and J ends lost 1 base and 8 bases respectively, with 11 bases between them. The chain uses TRBV11-2 and TRBJ1-2; D is unresolved. The receptor was derived from a human donor in a cohort sampled during active COVID-19. The sequenced sample consisted of peripheral blood. The CDR3: CASSLVSLEGYTF. CDR3 in DNA: TGTGCCAGCAGCTTAGTTAGTTTGGAGGGCTACACCTTC.